The 32 T cell receptor beta chains presented below share a single source sample, sequenced in a study of blood T cells in healthy people across ages. A second PCR of 7 to 11 cycles used a sample-barcoded 5' primer and a J-beta primer mix. Using its own MiXCR run on the 5' RACE reads, TCRdb lists one record per CDR3 protein. Of about 680,000 distinct CDR3 sequences in the sample, around 48% were seen once. Source material: blood. Receptor source: a woman between 55 and 75 years old in good health.

This clonotype appeared a few times. V usage is TRBV29-1 and J usage is TRBJ2-5, with 12 bases lining up with TRBD1. The J call may be in error: the DNA end matches TRBJ2-4 better. The CDR3 consists of 16 residues. Germline V lookup: CDR1 SQVTM, CDR2 ANQGSEA. CDR3 in amino acids: CSVGGGTGGPKNIQYF. The CDR3 region has the DNA TGCAGCGTTGGGGGGGGGACAGGGGGCCCCAAAAACATTCAGTACTTC.

This clonotype turned up a few times. CDR3 in DNA: TGTGCCAGCAGCCCACTTTGGGACAGGGAGATGGACTATGGCTACACCTTC. Its translation: CASSPLWDREMDYGYTF. The V and J genes are TRBV5-6 and TRBJ1-2; the match to TRBD1 covers 9 bases. Germline V gives CDR1 SGHDT, CDR2 YYEEEE. CDR3 length: 17 amino acids. The trim removed 4 bases at V and 3 bases at J, leaving 13 bases unmatched.

The chain couples TRBV10-3 to TRBJ2-6, with D possibly TRBD2 on 5 matching bases. Germline V gene data show CDR1 as ENHRY and CDR2 as SYGVKD. The CDR3 is 15 amino acids. Between the trimmed V and J ends, which lost 6 bases and 0 bases, there was a span of 9 bases. CDR3 coding DNA: TGTGCCATCAGGGCGGGTAGCTCTGGGGCCAACGTCCTGACTTTC. As protein: CAIRAGSSGANVLTF.

This clonotype has a handful of counts. V gene TRBV6-6 combines with J gene TRBJ2-3; D is tentatively TRBD1 or TRBD2 (5 bases each). The CDR3 has 16 amino acids. CDR1 is MNHNY, CDR2 SVGAGI, per germline (reference sequence). The V end lost 3 bases, the J end lost 8 bases, and 21 bases lay between the germline ends. CDR3 sequence: CASSYWDRPGSGTQYF. The CDR3, as DNA: TGTGCCAGCAGTTATTGGGACCGCCCCGGTTCCGGTACGCAGTATTTT.

V and J are TRBV5-4 and TRBJ2-7; 8 bases align to TRBD2. Per germline, CDR1 SGHNT and CDR2 YYREEE (reference sequence). This CDR3 has 15 residues. The V segment lost 4 bases and the J segment 0 bases; nucleotides outside the gene matches: 6. Here the CDR3 DNA reads TGTGCCAGCAGCCCGAGCGGGGGACTCTCCTACGAGCAGTACTTC. Translating it yields CASSPSGGLSYEQYF. Full variable domain (missing parts from reference TRBV5-4 and TRBJ2-7): ETGVTQSPTHLIKTRGQQVTLRCSSQSGHNTVSWYQQALGQGPQFIFQYYREEENGRGNFPPRFSGLQFPNYSSELNVNALELDDSALYLCASSPSGGLSYEQYFGPGTRLTVT.

This clonotype is a singleton in its sample. This rearrangement joins TRBV24-1 to TRBJ1-4; no clear D. Germline V gives CDR1 KGHDR, CDR2 SFDVKD. V shed 3 bases and J shed 11 bases, with 15 bases lying between them. There are 14 residues in the CDR3. CDR3 nucleotides: TGTGCCACCAGTGATAGGACTGGCATCGGGAAACTGTTTTTT. Its protein is CATSDRTGIGKLFF.

CDR3 residues: CSVGHRGETQYF. CDR3 nucleotide sequence: TGCAGCGTGGGACACCGGGGAGAGACCCAGTACTTC. The genes are TRBV29-1 and TRBJ2-5; the D gene is possibly TRBD1 (6 bases). Trimming took off 6 bases at V and 4 bases at J, with 12 bases between the two ends. The CDR3 is 12 residues long. Germline V gene sequence: CDR1 SQVTM, CDR2 ANQGSEA.

The table lists this clonotype with a few counts. The chain has TRBV29-1 and TRBJ1-1; possible D gene TRBD1, 5 bases. Trimming left V 7 bases short and J 4 bases short, with 16 bases between. Per the germline V gene, CDR1 is SQVTM and CDR2 is ANQGSEA. The CDR3 has 13 residues. The CDR3 bases are TGCAGCGCTCCCACATCCCAGGGCACTGAAGCTTTCTTT. Translated, it gives CSAPTSQGTEAFF.

This chain connects TRBV6-2 or TRBV6-3 to TRBJ2-7, with no clear D. This CDR3 contains 13 residues. Trimming cost V 5 bases and J 0 bases, with 8 bases left between them. Germline CDR1 and CDR2: MNHEY and SVGEGT. The CDR3 here is CASSPRPSYEQYF. In DNA form, the CDR3 reads TGTGCCAGCAGTCCGAGACCCTCCTACGAGCAGTACTTC.

The J gene is TRBJ1-1, the V gene TRBV7-2; 9 nucleotides agree with TRBD1. Looked up from germline, CDR1 is SGHTA and CDR2 is FQGNSA. This CDR3 is 15 amino acids long. Trimming removed 4 bases from V and 4 bases from J; junction bases left unmatched: 7. This CDR3 reads CASSYGQGLGTEAFF. The CDR3 DNA sequence: TGTGCCAGCAGCTACGGACAGGGGTTGGGCACTGAAGCTTTCTTT.

This clonotype was counted between two and nine times. This chain uses TRBV7-3 with TRBJ1-2; D gene ambiguous. Germline V gene lookup returns CDR1 SGHTA and CDR2 FQGTGA. V was pared by 5 bases and J by 3 bases, with 10 bases between. CDR3 length: 13 residues. The CDR3 reads CASSVSRDYGYTF. CDR3 nucleotide sequence: TGTGCCAGCAGCGTATCCCGGGACTATGGCTACACCTTC.

Remarks on this clonotype: A single base separates this from a much larger clone, so it may be a read error. The chain links TRBV7-2 to TRBJ2-3, with 10 positions matching TRBD2. CDR3 length: 14 residues. The V gene end was trimmed by 5 bases and the J gene end by 8 bases; junction bases not matched to a gene: 7. Germline CDR1 SGHTA, CDR2 FQGNSA. CDR3 coding DNA: TGTGCCAGCAGCGGCGGGACTAGCGTTGGTACGCAGTATTTT. This encodes CASSGGTSVGTQYF.

This clonotype was seen only a few times. V and J are TRBV20-1 and TRBJ2-3; D ambiguous. Trimming took off 7 bases at V and 4 bases at J, with 12 bases between the two ends. Germline V gene sequence: CDR1 DFQATT, CDR2 SNEGSKA (reference sequence). The CDR3 has 12 residues. The CDR3 sequence is CSVKADADTQYF. The CDR3, as DNA: TGCAGTGTCAAGGCTGATGCAGATACGCAGTATTTT.

This CDR3 is CASSVRRGTEAFF. CDR3 bases: TGTGCCAGCAGCGTGAGGAGGGGGACTGAAGCTTTCTTT. V usage is TRBV7-2 and J usage is TRBJ1-1; possible D gene TRBD1, 6 bases. V lost 5 bases to trimming and J lost 5 bases, with 12 bases between them. Per germline, CDR1 SGHTA and CDR2 FQGNSA. The length of the CDR3 is 13 residues.

The rearrangement uses TRBV2 and TRBJ2-7; D is ambiguous. The better agreement between TRBJ2-4 and the DNA end casts doubt on the J call. CDR1 SNHLY and CDR2 FYNNEI come from the germline V gene. The CDR3 length is 12 residues. The CDR3 here is CASSESSNIQYF. As DNA, the CDR3 is TGTGCCAGCAGTGAGAGTTCAAACATTCAGTACTTC.

The rearrangement joins TRBV7-2 to TRBJ2-5; D is possibly TRBD1 or TRBD2 (5 bases each). Trimming shortened V by 1 base and J by 2 bases, and 11 bases separated the two germline ends. Germline V gene lookup returns CDR1 SGHTA and CDR2 FQGNSA. This CDR3 contains 15 residues. The CDR3: CASSLVTGRQETQYF. CDR3 DNA: TGTGCCAGCAGCTTAGTCACGGGGCGGCAAGAGACCCAGTACTTC.

This chain connects TRBV12-3 or TRBV12-4 to TRBJ2-7; TRBD2 agrees at 8 bases. The junction had 13 bases not matched to a gene; V was cut back by 5 bases and J by 7 bases. The CDR3 consists of 15 residues. CDR3 loop: CASSPAGGGDNEQYF. CDR3 sequence (DNA): TGTGCCAGCAGTCCGGCGGGAGGTGGGGACAATGAGCAGTACTTC.

This clonotype was counted a few times. This chain links TRBV10-3 with TRBJ2-3; D gene uncertain. The CDR3 runs 11 residues. From germline, CDR1 is ENHRY and CDR2 SYGVKD. V dropped 0 bases and J dropped 8 bases, with 3 bases sitting between them. CDR3 in DNA: TGTGCCATCAGTGAGTCAGTTACGCAGTATTTT. Its protein is CAISESVTQYF.

This clonotype was detected only a few times. The chain carries TRBV7-2 and TRBJ2-5, with 7 bases that match TRBD1. The germline gives CDR1 SGHTA, CDR2 FQGNSA. The CDR3 has 16 amino acids. Trimming took 1 base from V and 4 from J; bases not matched to a gene: 9. In nucleotides, the CDR3 is TGTGCCAGCAGCTTAGGGGACAGCCCCCGTGGAGAGACCCAGTACTTC. This encodes CASSLGDSPRGETQYF.

The chain joins TRBV27 to TRBJ2-7; TRBD1 agrees at 7 bases. With V trimmed by 1 base and J by 5 bases, 8 bases remained unmatched. The germline gives CDR1 MNHEY, CDR2 SMNVEV (reference sequence). This CDR3 spans 15 amino acids. The CDR3 here is CASSLLGGTVHEQYF. CDR3 nucleotides: TGTGCCAGCAGTTTATTGGGTGGGACAGTACACGAGCAGTACTTC.

The rearrangement links TRBV27 to TRBJ2-7, with 9 nucleotides matching TRBD1. The CDR3 spans 16 residues. Germline-derived CDR1 and CDR2 are MNHEY and SMNVEV (reference sequence). The J segment lost 2 bases and the V segment lost 0 bases, leaving 5 bases of the junction unmatched. CDR3 nucleotides: TGTGCCAGCAGTTTATCGTACGGGACAGGGACCTACGAGCAGTACTTC. Its protein product is CASSLSYGTGTYEQYF.

A few counts support this clonotype. The chain joins TRBV15 to TRBJ2-3; the D gene is possibly TRBD2 (6 bases). The length of the CDR3 is 15 residues. Trimming removed 0 bases at V and 3 bases at J, with 10 bases between. The germline gives CDR1 LNHNV, CDR2 YYDKDF (reference sequence). CDR3 residues: CATSRDLGGTDTQYF. The DNA for the CDR3 is TGTGCCACCAGCAGAGATCTAGGAGGGACAGATACGCAGTATTTT.

CDR3: CASSQSWGRASYEQYF. The CDR3 DNA is TGTGCCAGCAGCCAGTCTTGGGGGAGGGCCTCCTACGAGCAGTACTTC. The J gene is TRBJ2-7, the V gene TRBV14; 7 nucleotides align to TRBD2. The germline V gene has CDR1 SGHDN and CDR2 FVKESK. This CDR3 is 16 amino acids long. The V segment lost 3 bases and the J segment 0 bases; nucleotides outside the gene matches: 8. Using reference TRBV14 and TRBJ2-7 for the parts outside the CDR3, the full variable domain is EAGVTQFPSHSVIEKGQTVTLRCDPISGHDNLYWYRRVMGKEIKFLLHFVKESKQDESGMPNNRFLAERTGGTYSTLKVQPAELEDSGVYFCASSQSWGRASYEQYFGPGTRLTVT.

The gene calls are TRBV12-3 or TRBV12-4 and TRBJ2-7; perhaps TRBD1 as D (5 bases). The CDR3 has 15 amino acids. Trimming cost V 5 bases and J 2 bases, with 16 bases left between them. The CDR3 sequence: CASSASRTKAYEQYF. The CDR3 coding sequence is TGTGCCAGCAGTGCCTCCAGGACAAAAGCCTACGAGCAGTACTTC.

This clonotype was seen a few times. The V and J genes are TRBV4-2 and TRBJ2-1; the match to TRBD1 covers 7 bases. This CDR3 is built from 15 residues. Trimming took 7 bases from V and 6 from J; bases not matched to a gene: 12. The germline V gene encodes CDR1 LGHNA and CDR2 YNFKEQ. Written as DNA, the CDR3 is TGTGCCAGCAACCCTGGGGACAGCACAAGCAATGAGCAGTTCTTC. This codes for CASNPGDSTSNEQFF.

A few counts support this clonotype. V usage is TRBV4-3 and J usage is TRBJ2-7; tentatively, D is TRBD1 or TRBD2 (6 bases each). This CDR3 has 14 residues. With 3 bases removed from V and 3 bases from J, the gap between germline ends came to 12 bases. CDR1 and CDR2 (germline): LGHNA, YSLEER. The CDR3 sequence is CASSHHREVYEQYF. In DNA form, the CDR3 reads TGCGCCAGCAGCCACCACAGGGAGGTCTACGAGCAGTACTTC.

This clonotype was observed a few times. The chain carries TRBV7-8 and TRBJ2-7; D not certain. There are 14 residues in the CDR3. Trimming cost V 0 bases and J 0 bases, with 6 bases left between them. The V gene's germline CDR1 is SGHVS and CDR2 FQNEAQ. The CDR3 nucleotides read TGTGCCAGCAGCTTAGCGCCGGCCTCCTACGAGCAGTACTTC. Residues: CASSLAPASYEQYF.

The CDR3 DNA sequence: TGTGCCAGCAGTTTTGAACCGGGGCGGAGGGAGGCCCAGTACTTC. Protein: CASSFEPGRREAQYF. The gene calls are TRBV7-2 and TRBJ2-5; TRBD2 is a possible D gene (6 bases). Germline values: CDR1 SGHTA, CDR2 FQGNSA. The V end lost 6 bases, the J end lost 9 bases, and 23 bases lay between the germline ends. The CDR3 sequence is 15 residues long.

The chain has TRBV7-9 and TRBJ1-2, with D perhaps TRBD1 (5 bases). Trimming stripped 1 base from V and 2 bases from J, with 8 bases between. CDR3 size: 14 residues. Germline CDR1 and CDR2: SEHNR and FQNEAQ (reference sequence). CDR3 DNA sequence: TGTGCCAGCAGCTTAGGGGACTGGAACTATGGCTACACCTTC. Translating gives CASSLGDWNYGYTF.

The rearrangement links TRBV29-1 to TRBJ1-3, with D uncertain. Germline assignment: CDR1 SQVTM and CDR2 ANQGSEA. V was trimmed by 4 bases and J by 2 bases, leaving 15 bases between them. CDR3 length equals 15 residues. CDR3 protein: CSVVGGAGAGNTIYF. The DNA for the CDR3 is TGCAGCGTTGTCGGCGGCGCAGGCGCTGGAAACACCATATATTTT.

This clonotype has a handful of counts. The DNA of the CDR3 is TGCAGTGCTATCGCCCCAATACTAGTCTACGAGCAGTACTTC. Translation gives CSAIAPILVYEQYF. V is TRBV20-1 and J is TRBJ2-7; D possibly corresponds to TRBD2 (5 bases). The CDR3 is made up of 14 amino acids. The V gene's germline CDR1 is DFQATT and CDR2 SNEGSKA (reference sequence). V was pared by 4 bases and J by 3 bases, with 16 bases between.

This clonotype appeared a few times. The chain combines TRBV27 with TRBJ2-1; D is unresolved. The CDR3 has 13 residues. V was cut by 5 bases and J by 10 bases, with 15 bases left in between. Germline values: CDR1 MNHEY, CDR2 SMNVEV (reference sequence). The CDR3 spells CASSPLQFREQFF. For the CDR3, the DNA is TGTGCCAGCAGTCCTCTTCAATTTCGGGAGCAGTTCTTC.